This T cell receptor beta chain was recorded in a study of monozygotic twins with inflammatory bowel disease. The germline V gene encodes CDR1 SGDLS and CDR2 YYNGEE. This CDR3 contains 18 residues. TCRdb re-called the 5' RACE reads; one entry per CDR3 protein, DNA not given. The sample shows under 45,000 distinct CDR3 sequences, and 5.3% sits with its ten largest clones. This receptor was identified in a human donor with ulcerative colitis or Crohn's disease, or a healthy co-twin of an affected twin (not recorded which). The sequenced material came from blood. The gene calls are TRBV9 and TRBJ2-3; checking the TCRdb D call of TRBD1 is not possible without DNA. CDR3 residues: CASSELPGTRRVTDTQYF.